These T cell receptor beta chains were read from a single sample in a study of CD4+ T cells in melanoma. Repertoires were generated with immunoSEQ multiplex PCR, while TCRdb's copy carries only in-frame clones and drops some. The sample lists around 50,000 clones, 75% to 90% seen once, with 12% in the top ten. Material for sequencing was peripheral blood. These receptors came from a human donor with melanoma. Both conserved end residues are part of each CDR3.

v_gene,j_gene,CDR3aa
TRBV7-2,TRBJ1-3,CASSLAGGTSGNTIYF
TRBV7-2,TRBJ2-3,CASSFTPRDTQYF
TRBV6-1,TRBJ2-6,CASSERGQRISGANVLTF
TRBV11-2,TRBJ1-5,CASSLGQGNQPQHF
TRBV9,TRBJ1-2,CASSVGGGGQGVYGYTF
TRBV5-7,TRBJ1-5,CASSFLQGGGSNQPQHF
TRBV28,TRBJ2-5,CASSSKDRVRETQYF
TRBV4-3,TRBJ1-2,CASSHGTGEGYTF
TRBV10-3,TRBJ1-2,CAIKAGLTGNYGYTF
TRBV29-1,TRBJ1-2,CSVHHRTGNFYGYTF
TRBV6-1,TRBJ1-6,CASGELQGSNSPLHF
TRBV5-4,TRBJ1-1,CASSGDRGRLTEAFF
TRBV6-1,TRBJ1-1,CASTEQGVTEAFF
TRBV18,TRBJ1-6,CASSTGLTGENSPLHF
TRBV5-6,TRBJ2-7,CASSLETGGAYEQYF
TRBV19,TRBJ2-7,CASSPYGGQGTYEQYF
TRBV11-2,TRBJ1-1,CASSLGGGEAFF
TRBV15,TRBJ2-7,CATSSYRDEQYF
TRBV28,TRBJ2-5,CASSFHGETQYF
TRBV18,TRBJ2-5,CASSPPPLVGETQYF
TRBV5-1,TRBJ2-3,CASSLASADTQYF